This T cell receptor beta chain is drawn from a study of blood T cell repertoires in COVID-19. Study background: COVID-19 samples, acute and convalescent, were from the United States, Italy and Spain. PBMCs, B-cell-depleted T cells, or T cells provided the cDNA or gDNA that made up the material.

Original data processing: Reference gene primer amplification gave estimated nucleated cell counts. Generated by immunoSEQ multiplex PCR, the TCRdb table keeps only in-frame clones and is missing some. The V and J calls and clone size were taken over from that table, and D and trimming were inferred from the DNA. The table records 200,000 or so clones, approximately 81% of them present only once. The germline V gene encodes CDR1 LNHNV and CDR2 YYDKDF (reference sequence). The CDR3 runs to 16 residues. After removal of 3 bases from V and 6 bases from J, the junction contained 7 bases not matched to a gene. Seattle patient enrollment occurred during active infection, with longitudinal follow-up thereafter.

The specimen sequenced was peripheral blood. This clonotype was obtained from a woman of 80 years or more with COVID-19, enrolled during active disease. The gene calls are TRBV15 and TRBJ2-1; 11 nucleotides match TRBD2. The CDR3 here is CATSSFLAGGSNEQFF. CDR3 nucleotides: TGTGCCACCAGCAGCTTTCTAGCGGGGGGTTCCAATGAGCAGTTCTTC.